What follows are 8 T cell receptor beta chains derived from one specimen sequenced in a study of cytomegalovirus exposure and HLA in healthy donors (dated by TCRdb to about 2017). Library construction relied on the immunoSEQ multiplex PCR assay. The multiplex PCR relied on a mix of 60 forward primers for TCR Vbeta segments and 13 reverse primers for TCR Jbeta segments. In TCRdb, the immuneACCESS table is reduced to in-frame sequences with V and J assigned. These tables do not hold every clone; where another copy was compared, an unresolved V gene accounts for under half, and the others remain unexplained. The table for this sample lists approximately 200,000 clones; around 80% of them were counted only once. Around 1.9% of the sample comes from the top ten. The sample was PBMCs. These receptors came from a woman aged 18 to 35 in good health and CMV-seropositive.

The rearrangement joins TRBV6-4 to TRBJ1-2; 7 bases fit TRBD1. The V gene's germline CDR1 is MRHNA and CDR2 SNTAGT. The CDR3 is 15 amino acids. Trimming cost V 3 bases and J 2 bases; bases outside gene matches: 6. In nucleotides, the CDR3 is TGTGCCAGCAGTGAGTCAGGGGGTAGCAACTATGGCTACACCTTC. It encodes CASSESGGSNYGYTF.

CDR3 DNA sequence: TGTGCCAGCAATCCGGGACAGGGGTTATATGGCTACACCTTC. Protein: CASNPGQGLYGYTF. V gene TRBV6-1 combines with J gene TRBJ1-2; 10 nucleotides align to TRBD1. The ends lost 7 bases at V and 5 bases at J; junction bases unmatched: 7. The CDR3 runs 14 residues. The germline CDR1 and CDR2 sequences are MNHNS and SASEGT.

The rearrangement links TRBV6-1 to TRBJ1-1; no clear D gene. The CDR3 spans 12 residues. Per germline, CDR1 MNHNS and CDR2 SASEGT. V lost 10 bases to trimming and J lost 8 bases, with 17 bases between them. CDR3 loop: CAITKLSFEAFF. Here the CDR3 DNA reads TGTGCCATCACCAAGCTGAGTTTCGAAGCTTTCTTT.

The chain recombines TRBV9 with TRBJ2-5; 8 bases match TRBD1. The J call is uncertain, as TRBJ2-7 better fits the DNA end. Germline CDR1 is SGDLS and CDR2 is YYNGEE. The CDR3 runs to 16 residues. CDR3 sequence: CASSVADTGGSYEQYF. The CDR3 nucleotides are TGTGCCAGCAGCGTAGCTGACACAGGGGGCTCCTACGAGCAGTACTTC.

This sequence joins TRBV5-1 and TRBJ2-3; D is ambiguous. Germline assignment: CDR1 SGHRS and CDR2 YFSETQ. Trimming stripped 0 bases from V and 4 bases from J, with 3 bases between. The length of the CDR3 is 12 residues. The CDR3 nucleotides read TGCGCCAGCAGCTTGGTAGCAGATACGCAGTATTTT. This encodes CASSLVADTQYF.

In regard to this clone: Compared with germline, one end of the junction differs, possibly owing to a read error. The chain employs TRBV6-1 and TRBJ2-6, with a weak D call TRBD1 (5 bases). The CDR3 is 15 residues long. CDR1 is MNHNS and CDR2 is SASEGT in the germline V gene. Written as DNA, the CDR3 is TGTGCCAGCAGTGAATCAGGGTCTGGGGCCAACGGCCTGACTTTC. Protein product: CASSESGSGANGLTF.

This clone was recorded only once. V usage is TRBV27 and J usage is TRBJ1-1; D is unresolved. CDR3 length: 14 residues. The V end was cut by 2 bases, the J end by 8 bases, with 15 bases between. Germline values: CDR1 MNHEY, CDR2 SMNVEV (reference sequence). The DNA of the CDR3 is TGTGCCAGCAGTTTAGGGTCGGGGTTTTCCGAAGCTTTCTTT. It encodes CASSLGSGFSEAFF.

The V gene is TRBV27, the J gene TRBJ2-1; TRBD2 agrees at 10 bases. The length of the CDR3 is 15 residues. Germline CDR1 MNHEY, CDR2 SMNVEV (reference sequence). The V gene end was trimmed by 6 bases and the J gene end by 5 bases; junction bases not matched to a gene: 7. In nucleotides, the CDR3 is TGTGCCAGCAGCCCAATTGGACTAGCGGACAATGAGCAGTTCTTC. It yields the protein CASSPIGLADNEQFF.